One TCR beta chain is described in this entry. The antigen is not known. This sample is drawn from a study of OX40 agonist ivuxolimab in advanced cancers. Study-wide results and caveats: Researchers did not establish what antigens the expanded peripheral T cells target. At 0.1 to 3.0 mg/kg, CD4+ and CD8+ blood T cells expanded clonally by week 6.

This CDR3 region has 12 residues. V was trimmed by 3 bases and J by 6 bases, leaving 6 bases between them. Germline values: CDR1 SGHAT, CDR2 FQDESV (reference sequence). Sequenced by immunoSEQ multiplex PCR; TCRdb stores in-frame clones only, minus some. In the table there are around 76,000 clones, more than 80% of which are singletons. This clonotype was sampled from an adult with an advanced solid tumor such as melanoma, head and neck, liver or kidney cancer. The specimen comprised CD4+ or CD8+ T cells sorted from blood, sampled in a trial of the OX40 agonist ivuxolimab. V and J are TRBV11-1 and TRBJ1-3; no clear D. As DNA, the CDR3 is TGTGCCAGCAGCTTTAACGAAAACACCATATATTTT. It specifies CASSFNENTIYF. Looking up the rest from reference TRBV11-1 and TRBJ1-3 gives the full variable domain: EAEVAQSPRYKITEKSQAVAFWCDPISGHATLYWYRQILGQGPELLVQFQDESVVDDSQLPKDRFSAERLKGVDSTLKIQPAELGDSAMYLCASSFNENTIYFGEGSWLTVV.